The 21 T cell receptor beta chains reported below all come from one sample, sequenced in a study of T cell responses to AZD1222 COVID-19 vaccine. This table comes from immunoSEQ multiplex PCR, and its TCRdb copy is limited to in-frame clones, with some not included. The data show around 77,000 clones, with 86% seen just once and under 3% held by the top ten. The sequences come from peripheral blood, collected on day 0 of AZD1222 vaccination. Receptor source: an adult in good health.

The CDR3 loop reads CASNLGGSTYEQYF. The CDR3, as DNA: TGTGCCAGCAACCTAGGGGGGTCAACCTACGAGCAGTACTTC. The chain is built from TRBV21-1 and TRBJ2-7. TRBV21-1 corresponds to a pseudogene. The CDR3 length is 14 residues.

This chain joins TRBV11-1 and TRBJ1-1, with a weak D call TRBD1 (6 bases). The CDR3 runs to 14 residues. V was trimmed by 5 bases and J by 2 bases, leaving 12 bases between them. Germline V gives CDR1 SGHAT, CDR2 FQDESV (reference sequence). CDR3 in DNA: TGTGCCAGCAGCCCCGACAGGATTAACACTGAAGCTTTCTTT. Protein product: CASSPDRINTEAFF.

In DNA, the CDR3 is TGCAGCGTACGTTCAGTCTCTGGGGCCAACGTCCTGACTTTC. Translating it yields CSVRSVSGANVLTF. The chain joins TRBV29-1 to TRBJ2-6; D is unclear. The CDR3 is made up of 14 amino acids. Between the trimmed V and J ends, which lost 6 bases and 0 bases, there was a span of 9 bases. From germline, CDR1 is SQVTM and CDR2 ANQGSEA. The whole variable domain, remainder taken from reference TRBV29-1 and TRBJ2-6, is SAVISQKPSRDICQRGTSLTIQCQVDSQVTMMFWYRQQPGQSLTLIATANQGSEATYESGFVIDKFPISRPNLTFSTLTVSNMSPEDSSIYLCSVRSVSGANVLTFGAGSRLTVL.

The chain has TRBV6-6 and TRBJ2-1; D ambiguous. The CDR3 covers 14 residues. V lost 5 bases to trimming and J lost 4 bases, with 12 bases between them. From germline, CDR1 is MNHNY and CDR2 SVGAGI (reference sequence). CDR3 sequence reads: CASSHFDGYNEQFF. The DNA for the CDR3 is TGTGCCAGCAGTCACTTCGACGGATACAATGAGCAGTTCTTC.

The chain couples TRBV5-1 to TRBJ2-5; weak D call: TRBD2 (6 bases). Trimming pared 4 bases from V and 0 bases from J, leaving 13 bases between. The germline V gene encodes CDR1 SGHRS and CDR2 YFSETQ. CDR3 length equals 15 residues. Here the CDR3 reads CASSKGLRYQETQYF. The DNA of the CDR3 is TGCGCCAGCAGCAAGGGACTCAGATACCAAGAGACCCAGTACTTC.

The chain links TRBV11-3 to TRBJ2-7, with D possibly TRBD2 on 6 matching bases. The CDR3 has 15 residues. The V and J ends lost 1 base and 3 bases respectively, with 13 bases between them. Germline CDR1 and CDR2: SGHNT and YENEEA. The DNA for the CDR3 is TGTGCCAGCAGCTTAGGGTACGGGAGCAACTACGAGCAGTACTTC. As protein: CASSLGYGSNYEQYF. Based on the CDR3 plus reference TRBV11-3 and TRBJ2-7, the full variable domain is EAGVVQSPRYKIIEKKQPVAFWCNPISGHNTLYWYLQNLGQGPELLIRYENEEAVDDSQLPKDRFSAERLKGVDSTLKIQPAELGDSAVYLCASSLGYGSNYEQYFGPGTRLTVT.

The CDR3 DNA reads as TGTGCCAGCAGCTTCGGACAGGGGGGTGCTCAGCCCCAGCATTTT. This translates into CASSFGQGGAQPQHF. This chain links TRBV9 with TRBJ1-5; TRBD1 matches at 10 bases. CDR3 length: 15 amino acids. The junction had 7 bases not matched to a gene; V was cut back by 4 bases and J by 6 bases. The germline gives CDR1 SGDLS, CDR2 YYNGEE.

V and J are TRBV14 and TRBJ2-7; TRBD1 agrees at 7 bases. The germline gives CDR1 SGHDN, CDR2 FVKESK. Trimming at V came to 3 bases and at J to 0 bases, leaving 5 bases not matched to a gene. The CDR3 runs to 15 residues. In DNA, the CDR3 is TGTGCCAGCAGCCACGTGACAGGGAGCTCCTACGAGCAGTACTTC. Its protein product is CASSHVTGSSYEQYF.

CDR3 DNA sequence: TGTGCCAGCAGCCCCTCAGCGGATGAGCAGTTCTTC. Translated, it gives CASSPSADEQFF. V and J are TRBV5-4 and TRBJ2-1; TRBD2 is a possible D gene (5 bases). The V gene lost 4 bases and the J gene lost 8 bases, with 10 bases spanning the gap. Germline CDR1 is SGHNT and CDR2 is YYREEE (reference sequence). This CDR3 has 12 amino acids. The whole variable domain, remainder taken from reference TRBV5-4 and TRBJ2-1, is ETGVTQSPTHLIKTRGQQVTLRCSSQSGHNTVSWYQQALGQGPQFIFQYYREEENGRGNFPPRFSGLQFPNYSSELNVNALELDDSALYLCASSPSADEQFFGPGTRLTVL.

This clone was counted once. The chain joins TRBV4-1 to TRBJ2-2, with 13 bases lining up with TRBD2. V trimming: 2 bases; J trimming: 6 bases; junction bases outside the gene matches: 3. CDR1 is MGHRA, CDR2 YSYEKL, per germline. The CDR3 is 16 amino acids. CDR3 in amino acids: CASSQPGLAGPGELFF. The CDR3 DNA follows: TGCGCCAGCAGCCAACCGGGACTAGCGGGACCCGGGGAGCTGTTTTTT.

DNA for the CDR3: TGTGCCAGCAGCCCGGACAGGTACGAGCAGTACTTC. Translating gives CASSPDRYEQYF. The rearrangement joins TRBV6-5 to TRBJ2-7; 7 nucleotides line up with TRBD1. J lost 4 bases, V lost 6 bases, and 3 bases had no gene match. Germline V gene sequence: CDR1 MNHEY, CDR2 SVGAGI. This CDR3 has 12 amino acids.

The chain has TRBV28 and TRBJ1-6; D is possibly TRBD1 (6 bases). The CDR3 spans 16 residues. Looked up from germline, CDR1 is MDHEN and CDR2 is SYDVKM. The V end was cut by 3 bases, the J end by 8 bases, with 17 bases between. CDR3 in amino acids: CASSLKQGRKDSPLHF. The CDR3 nucleotides are TGTGCCAGCAGTTTGAAACAGGGTAGAAAGGATTCACCCCTCCACTTT.

The rearrangement links TRBV18 to TRBJ2-1; D possibly corresponds to TRBD2 (5 bases). The germline V gene has CDR1 KGHSH and CDR2 LQKENI. The V end lost 4 bases, the J end lost 5 bases, and 15 bases lay between the germline ends. CDR3 size: 15 residues. In nucleotides, the CDR3 is TGTGCCAGCTCACGCCCGGGATACCTAAACAATGAGCAGTTCTTC. Its translation: CASSRPGYLNNEQFF.

This chain uses TRBV19 with TRBJ1-2; tentatively, D is TRBD1 (6 bases). Germline CDR1 LNHDA, CDR2 SQIVND (reference sequence). The CDR3 is made up of 16 amino acids. V lost 6 bases and J 5 bases, leaving 22 bases between the germline ends. The DNA for the CDR3 is TGTGCCAGTAGGATCTCCACCGAGGCAGGGGCATATGGCTACACCTTC. It specifies CASRISTEAGAYGYTF.

The CDR3: CASSPRSTPGELFF. The DNA for the CDR3 is TGTGCCAGCAGCCCCAGATCGACCCCCGGGGAGCTGTTTTTT. The chain carries TRBV7-2 and TRBJ2-2, with D uncertain. The V end was cut by 5 bases, the J end by 6 bases, with 13 bases between. Germline V gene data show CDR1 as SGHTA and CDR2 as FQGNSA. The CDR3 is 14 residues long.

This clone has just one count. The V and J genes are TRBV6-2 or TRBV6-3 and TRBJ1-5; D possibly corresponds to TRBD1 (5 bases). V was shortened by 2 bases and J by 4 bases, with 15 bases between the two germline ends. This CDR3 is built from 16 residues. Per the germline V gene, CDR1 is MNHEY and CDR2 is SVGEGT. The CDR3 DNA is TGTGCCAGCAGTTACCGGGGGACGTCTGGAAATCAGCCCCAGCATTTT. Translated: CASSYRGTSGNQPQHF.

This clone has only one observation. Other DNA sequences from this sample encode an identical CDR3 as well. The V gene is TRBV5-4, the J gene TRBJ1-2, with 7 positions matching TRBD1. Trimming at V came to 0 bases and at J to 3 bases, leaving 2 bases not matched to a gene. Germline V CDR1 and CDR2: SGHNT, YYREEE (reference sequence). The CDR3 length is 14 residues. The CDR3 is CASSLGQGYYGYTF. The CDR3 coding sequence is TGTGCCAGCAGCTTGGGACAGGGCTACTATGGCTACACCTTC.

In DNA, the CDR3 is TGTGCCAGCAGCACCAGGACAGGGGGCGGAGACACTGAAGCTTTCTTT. It encodes CASSTRTGGGDTEAFF. The V call is TRBV7-2, the J call TRBJ1-1, with TRBD1 matching 11 bases. Trimming at V came to 5 bases and at J to 3 bases, leaving 8 bases not matched to a gene. The germline gives CDR1 SGHTA, CDR2 FQGNSA. There are 16 residues in the CDR3.

This chain links TRBV28 with TRBJ2-7, with TRBD2 matching over 14 bases. With V trimmed by 1 base and J by 6 bases, 5 bases remained unmatched. The germline V gene encodes CDR1 MDHEN and CDR2 SYDVKM. The CDR3 totals 16 residues. This CDR3 is CASSLSGLAGEGEQYF. In DNA, the CDR3 is TGTGCCAGCAGTTTATCGGGACTAGCGGGAGAGGGCGAGCAGTACTTC.

The V and J genes are TRBV6-5 and TRBJ1-5; D uncertain. The germline gives CDR1 MNHEY, CDR2 SVGAGI. V lost 2 bases and J lost 7, with 12 bases in between. There are 14 residues in the CDR3. In DNA form, the CDR3 reads TGTGCCAGCAGTTACCGCGGTGAGGGCCAGCCCCAGCATTTT. Amino acids: CASSYRGEGQPQHF.

V and J are TRBV5-1 and TRBJ2-1; perhaps D is TRBD1 or TRBD2 (5 bases each). V was clipped by 3 bases and J by 0 bases, with 13 bases between them. This CDR3 contains 16 residues. Per germline, CDR1 SGHRS and CDR2 YFSETQ. In nucleotides, the CDR3 is TGCGCCAGCAGCTCCTACGAGGGGAGCTCCTACAATGAGCAGTTCTTC. The encoded protein is CASSSYEGSSYNEQFF.